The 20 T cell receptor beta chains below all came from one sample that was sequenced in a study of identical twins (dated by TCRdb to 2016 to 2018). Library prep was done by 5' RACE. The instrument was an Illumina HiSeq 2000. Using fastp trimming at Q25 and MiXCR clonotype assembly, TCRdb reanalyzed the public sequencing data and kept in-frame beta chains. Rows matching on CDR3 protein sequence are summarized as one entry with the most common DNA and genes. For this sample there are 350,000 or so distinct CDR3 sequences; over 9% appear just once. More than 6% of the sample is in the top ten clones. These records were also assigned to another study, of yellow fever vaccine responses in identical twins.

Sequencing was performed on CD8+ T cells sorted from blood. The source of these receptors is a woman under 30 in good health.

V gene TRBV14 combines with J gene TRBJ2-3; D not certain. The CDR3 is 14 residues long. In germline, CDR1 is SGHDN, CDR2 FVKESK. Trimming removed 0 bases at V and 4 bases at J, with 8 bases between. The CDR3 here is CASSQDLVADTQYF. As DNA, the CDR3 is TGTGCCAGCAGCCAAGATCTTGTCGCAGATACGCAGTATTTT.

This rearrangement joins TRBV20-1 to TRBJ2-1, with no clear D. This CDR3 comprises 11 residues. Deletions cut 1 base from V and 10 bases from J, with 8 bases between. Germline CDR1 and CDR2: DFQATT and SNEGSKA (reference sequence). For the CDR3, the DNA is TGCAGTGCTAGAGTATTACAGGAGCAGTTCTTC. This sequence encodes CSARVLQEQFF.

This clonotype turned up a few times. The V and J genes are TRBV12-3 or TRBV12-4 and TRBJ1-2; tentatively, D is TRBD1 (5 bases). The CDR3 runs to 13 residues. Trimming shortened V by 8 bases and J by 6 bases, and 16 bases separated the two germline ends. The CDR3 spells CASAGSRVNGYTF. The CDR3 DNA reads TGTGCCAGCGCAGGAAGCAGGGTAAATGGCTACACCTTC.

This chain's CDR3 is CASSSGGAGTNYGYTF. The CDR3 DNA reads TGTGCCAGCAGCTCCGGGGGTGCAGGGACGAACTATGGCTACACCTTC. This chain connects TRBV5-6 to TRBJ1-2; D may be TRBD1 (5 bases). The CDR3 is 16 residues long. Trimming cost V 3 bases and J 2 bases, with 17 bases left between them. Germline V gene data show CDR1 as SGHDT and CDR2 as YYEEEE. The whole variable domain, remainder taken from reference TRBV5-6 and TRBJ1-2, is DAGVTQSPTHLIKTRGQQVTLRCSPKSGHDTVSWYQQALGQGPQFIFQYYEEEERQRGNFPDRFSGHQFPNYSSELNVNALLLGDSALYLCASSSGGAGTNYGYTFGSGTRLTVV.

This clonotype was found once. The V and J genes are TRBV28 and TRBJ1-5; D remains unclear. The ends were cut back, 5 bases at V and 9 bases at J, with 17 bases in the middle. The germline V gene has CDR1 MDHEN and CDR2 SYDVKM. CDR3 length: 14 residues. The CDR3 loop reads CASSLPSAAWPQHF. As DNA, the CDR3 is TGTGCCAGCAGTCTCCCCAGCGCCGCTTGGCCCCAGCATTTT.

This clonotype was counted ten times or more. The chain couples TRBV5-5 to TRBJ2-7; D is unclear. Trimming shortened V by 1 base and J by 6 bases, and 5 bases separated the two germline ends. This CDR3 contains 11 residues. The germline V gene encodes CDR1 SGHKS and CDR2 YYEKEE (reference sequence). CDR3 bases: TGTGCCAGCAGCTTGCTGACCGAGCAGTACGTC. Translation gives CASSLLTEQYV.

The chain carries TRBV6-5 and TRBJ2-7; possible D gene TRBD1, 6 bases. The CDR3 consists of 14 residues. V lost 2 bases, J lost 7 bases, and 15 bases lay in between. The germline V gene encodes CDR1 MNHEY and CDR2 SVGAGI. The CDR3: CASSYRRGKGEQYV. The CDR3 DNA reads TGTGCCAGCAGTTACCGCAGGGGAAAGGGGGAGCAGTACGTC.

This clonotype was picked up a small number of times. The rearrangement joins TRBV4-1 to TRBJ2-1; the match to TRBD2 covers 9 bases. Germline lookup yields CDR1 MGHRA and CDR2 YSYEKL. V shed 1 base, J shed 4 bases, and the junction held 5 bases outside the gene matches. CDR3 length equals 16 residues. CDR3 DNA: TGCGCCAGCAGCCAAGTTCAGCGGGGGGTTTACAATGAGCAGTTCTTC. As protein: CASSQVQRGVYNEQFF.

The CDR3 here is CASSLVADRDHNEQFF. The DNA for the CDR3 is TGTGCCAGCAGCTTAGTAGCGGACAGGGACCACAATGAGCAGTTCTTC. The chain is built from TRBV7-2 and TRBJ2-1; 8 bases align to TRBD1. CDR1 and CDR2 (germline): SGHTA, FQGNSA. V was pared by 1 base and J by 5 bases, with 7 bases of the junction left unmatched. The CDR3 loop spans 16 amino acids.

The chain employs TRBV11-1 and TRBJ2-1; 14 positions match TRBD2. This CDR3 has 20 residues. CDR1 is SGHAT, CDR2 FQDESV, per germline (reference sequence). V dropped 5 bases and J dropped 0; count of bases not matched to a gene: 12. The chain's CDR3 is CASSPTGLAGVQNSYNEQFF. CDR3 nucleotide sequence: TGTGCCAGCAGCCCGACGGGACTAGCGGGAGTACAAAACTCCTACAATGAGCAGTTCTTC. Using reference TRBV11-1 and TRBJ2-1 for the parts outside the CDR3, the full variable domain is EAEVAQSPRYKITEKSQAVAFWCDPISGHATLYWYRQILGQGPELLVQFQDESVVDDSQLPKDRFSAERLKGVDSTLKIQPAELGDSAMYLCASSPTGLAGVQNSYNEQFFGPGTRLTVL.

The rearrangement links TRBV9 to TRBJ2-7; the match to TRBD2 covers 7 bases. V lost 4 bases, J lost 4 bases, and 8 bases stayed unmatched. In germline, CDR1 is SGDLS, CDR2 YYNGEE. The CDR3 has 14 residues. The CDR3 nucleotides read TGTGCCAGCAGCTCCCGGGAGGTCGGGTACGAGCAGTACTTC. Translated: CASSSREVGYEQYF.

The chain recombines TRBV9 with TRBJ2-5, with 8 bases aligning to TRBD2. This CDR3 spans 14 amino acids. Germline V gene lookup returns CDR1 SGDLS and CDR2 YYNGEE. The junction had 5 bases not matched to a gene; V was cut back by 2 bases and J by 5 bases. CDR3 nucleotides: TGTGCCAGCAGCGTGAGCGGGAGTCGGGAGACCCAGTACTTC. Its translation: CASSVSGSRETQYF.

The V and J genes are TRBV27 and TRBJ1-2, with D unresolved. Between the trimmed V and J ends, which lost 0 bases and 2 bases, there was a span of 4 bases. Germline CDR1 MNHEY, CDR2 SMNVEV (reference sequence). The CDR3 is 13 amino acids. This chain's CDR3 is CASSLSGNYGYTF. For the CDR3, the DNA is TGTGCCAGCAGTTTATCGGGGAACTATGGCTACACCTTC.

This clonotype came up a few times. The CDR3 region has the DNA TGCGCCAGCAGCTTCACCGTCGGGACTGAAGCTTTCTTT. Encoded protein: CASSFTVGTEAFF. The J gene is TRBJ1-1, the V gene TRBV5-1; D is unclear. The CDR3 is made up of 13 amino acids. The V end lost 2 bases, the J end lost 5 bases, and 10 bases lay between the germline ends. Germline V gene lookup returns CDR1 SGHRS and CDR2 YFSETQ. Using reference TRBV5-1 and TRBJ1-1 for the parts outside the CDR3, the full variable domain is KAGVTQTPRYLIKTRGQQVTLSCSPISGHRSVSWYQQTPGQGLQFLFEYFSETQRNKGNFPGRFSGRQFSNSRSEMNVSTLELGDSALYLCASSFTVGTEAFFGQGTRLTVV.

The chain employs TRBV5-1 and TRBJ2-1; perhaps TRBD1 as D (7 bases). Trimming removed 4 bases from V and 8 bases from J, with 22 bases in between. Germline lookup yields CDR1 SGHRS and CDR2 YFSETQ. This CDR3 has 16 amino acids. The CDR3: CASSATSGAGGYEQFF. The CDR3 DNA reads TGCGCCAGCAGCGCGACTTCGGGGGCAGGGGGGTATGAGCAGTTCTTC.

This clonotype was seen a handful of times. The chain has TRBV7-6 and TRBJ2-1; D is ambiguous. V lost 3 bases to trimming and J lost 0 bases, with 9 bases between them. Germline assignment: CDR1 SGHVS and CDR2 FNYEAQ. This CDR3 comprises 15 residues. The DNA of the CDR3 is TGTGCCAGCAGCTTTCCAGAGGACTCCTACAATGAGCAGTTCTTC. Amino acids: CASSFPEDSYNEQFF.

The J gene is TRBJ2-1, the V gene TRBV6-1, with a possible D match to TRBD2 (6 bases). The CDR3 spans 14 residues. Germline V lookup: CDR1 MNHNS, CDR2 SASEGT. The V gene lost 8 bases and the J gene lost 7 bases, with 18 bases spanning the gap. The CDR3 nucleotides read TGTGCCAGCCGGAAGCTAGACGGAGGGAATGAGCAGTTCTTC. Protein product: CASRKLDGGNEQFF.

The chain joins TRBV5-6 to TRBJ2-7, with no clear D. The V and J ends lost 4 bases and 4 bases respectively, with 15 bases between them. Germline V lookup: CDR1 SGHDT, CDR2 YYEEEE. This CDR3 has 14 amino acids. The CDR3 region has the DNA TGTGCCAGCAGCCGGGTGGGATCCCGTTACGAGCAGTACGTC. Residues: CASSRVGSRYEQYV.

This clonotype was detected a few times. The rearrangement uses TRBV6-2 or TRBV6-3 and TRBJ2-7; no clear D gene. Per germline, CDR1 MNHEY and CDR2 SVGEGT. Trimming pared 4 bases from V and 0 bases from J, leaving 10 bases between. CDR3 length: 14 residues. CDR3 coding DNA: TGTGCCAGCAGTTCAGGCTTGCTCTCCTACGAGCAGTACGTC. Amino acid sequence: CASSSGLLSYEQYV.

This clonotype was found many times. The chain's CDR3 is CASSLVTNTGELFF. The CDR3 nucleotides read TGTGCCAGTAGCCTTGTTACGAACACCGGGGAGCTGTTTTTT. The genes are TRBV19 and TRBJ2-2; D remains ambiguous. Germline values: CDR1 LNHDA, CDR2 SQIVND (reference sequence). The CDR3 is 14 amino acids. V lost 6 bases to trimming and J lost 0 bases, with 8 bases between them.